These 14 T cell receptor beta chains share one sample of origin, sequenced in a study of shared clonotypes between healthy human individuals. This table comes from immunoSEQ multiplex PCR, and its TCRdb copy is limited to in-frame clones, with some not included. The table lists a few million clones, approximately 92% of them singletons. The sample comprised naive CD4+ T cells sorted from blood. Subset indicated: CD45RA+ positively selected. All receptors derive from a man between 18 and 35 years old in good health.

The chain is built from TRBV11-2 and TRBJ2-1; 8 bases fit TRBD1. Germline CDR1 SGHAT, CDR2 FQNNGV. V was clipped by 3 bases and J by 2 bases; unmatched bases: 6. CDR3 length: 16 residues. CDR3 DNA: TGTGCCAGCAGCTTTTCAGGGACAGGAACCTACAATGAGCAGTTCTTC. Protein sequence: CASSFSGTGTYNEQFF. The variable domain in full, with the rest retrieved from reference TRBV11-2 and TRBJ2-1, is EAGVAQSPRYKIIEKRQSVAFWCNPISGHATLYWYQQILGQGPKLLIQFQNNGVVDDSQLPKDRFSAERLKGVDSTLKIQPAKLEDSAVYLCASSFSGTGTYNEQFFGPGTRLTVL.

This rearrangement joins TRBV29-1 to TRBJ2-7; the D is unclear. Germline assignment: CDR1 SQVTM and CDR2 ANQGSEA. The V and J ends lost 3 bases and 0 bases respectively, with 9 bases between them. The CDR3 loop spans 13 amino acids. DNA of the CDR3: TGCAGCGTTGATCCGGGCAACTCCTACGAGCAGTACTTC. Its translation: CSVDPGNSYEQYF.

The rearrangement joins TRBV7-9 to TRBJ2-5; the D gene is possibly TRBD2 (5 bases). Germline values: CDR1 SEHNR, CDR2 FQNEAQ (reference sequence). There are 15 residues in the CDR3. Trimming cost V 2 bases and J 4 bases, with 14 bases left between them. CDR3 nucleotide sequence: TGTGCCAGCAGCTTAATATCACTAGGCGGAGAGACCCAGTACTTC. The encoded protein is CASSLISLGGETQYF.

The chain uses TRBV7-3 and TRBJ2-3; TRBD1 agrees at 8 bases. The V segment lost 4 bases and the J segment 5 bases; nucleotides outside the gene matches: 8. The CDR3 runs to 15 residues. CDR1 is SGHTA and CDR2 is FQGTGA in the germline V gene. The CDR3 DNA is TGTGCCAGCAGCTCTTCGGACAGGGTTGGAGATACGCAGTATTTT. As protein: CASSSSDRVGDTQYF.

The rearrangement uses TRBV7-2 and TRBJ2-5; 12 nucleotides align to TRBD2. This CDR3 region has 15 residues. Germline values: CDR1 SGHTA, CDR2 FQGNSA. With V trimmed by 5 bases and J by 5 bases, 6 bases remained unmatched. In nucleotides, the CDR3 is TGTGCCAGCAGCATCCTAGCGGGAGGGCCGGAGACCCAGTACTTC. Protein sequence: CASSILAGGPETQYF.

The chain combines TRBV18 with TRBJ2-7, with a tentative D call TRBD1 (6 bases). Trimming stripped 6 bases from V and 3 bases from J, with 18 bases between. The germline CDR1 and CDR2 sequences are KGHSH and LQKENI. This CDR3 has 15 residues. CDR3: CASSNTLPTGYEQYF. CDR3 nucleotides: TGTGCCAGCTCTAACACCTTACCGACAGGCTACGAGCAGTACTTC. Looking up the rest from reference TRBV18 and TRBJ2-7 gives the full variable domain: NAGVMQNPRHLVRRRGQEARLRCSPMKGHSHVYWYRQLPEEGLKFMVYLQKENIIDESGMPKERFSAEFPKEGPSILRIQQVVRGDSAAYFCASSNTLPTGYEQYFGPGTRLTVT.

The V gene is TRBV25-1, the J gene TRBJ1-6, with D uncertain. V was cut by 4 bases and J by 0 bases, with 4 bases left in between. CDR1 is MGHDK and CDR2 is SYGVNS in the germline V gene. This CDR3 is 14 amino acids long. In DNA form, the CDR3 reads TGTGCCAGCAGTGGCGGCTCCTATAATTCACCCCTCCACTTT. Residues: CASSGGSYNSPLHF.

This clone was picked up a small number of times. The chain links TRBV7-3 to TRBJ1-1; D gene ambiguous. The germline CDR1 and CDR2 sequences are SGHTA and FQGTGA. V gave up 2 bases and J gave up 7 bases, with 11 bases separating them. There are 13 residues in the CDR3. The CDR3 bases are TGTGCCAGCAGCTTATCCGGGCTCAATGAAGCTTTCTTT. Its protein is CASSLSGLNEAFF. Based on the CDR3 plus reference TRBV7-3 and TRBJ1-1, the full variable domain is GAGVSQTPSNKVTEKGKYVELRCDPISGHTALYWYRQSLGQGPEFLIYFQGTGAADDSGLPNDRFFAVRPEGSVSTLKIQRTERGDSAVYLCASSLSGLNEAFFGQGTRLTVV.

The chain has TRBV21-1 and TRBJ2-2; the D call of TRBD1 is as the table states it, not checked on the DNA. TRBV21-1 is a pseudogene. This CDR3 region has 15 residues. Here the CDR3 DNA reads TGTGCCAGCAGCTCAGGGCGGACGAACACCGGGGAGCTGTTTTTT. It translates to CASSSGRTNTGELFF.

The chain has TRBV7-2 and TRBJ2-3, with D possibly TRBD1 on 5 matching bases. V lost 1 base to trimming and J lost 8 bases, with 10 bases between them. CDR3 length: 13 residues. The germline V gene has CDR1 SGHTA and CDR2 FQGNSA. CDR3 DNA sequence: TGTGCCAGCAGCTTAGGGCCCCAGGGTACGCAGTATTTT. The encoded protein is CASSLGPQGTQYF.

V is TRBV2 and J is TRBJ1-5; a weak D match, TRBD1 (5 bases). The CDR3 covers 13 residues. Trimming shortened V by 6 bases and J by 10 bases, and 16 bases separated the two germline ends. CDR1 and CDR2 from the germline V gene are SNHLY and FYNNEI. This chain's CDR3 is CASRGREVGPQHF. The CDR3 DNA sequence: TGTGCCAGCAGGGGCAGGGAGGTAGGTCCCCAGCATTTT.

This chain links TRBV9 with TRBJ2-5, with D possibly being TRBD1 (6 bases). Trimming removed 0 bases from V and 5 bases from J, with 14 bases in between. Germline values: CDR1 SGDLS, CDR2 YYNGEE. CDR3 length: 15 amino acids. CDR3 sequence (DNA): TGTGCCAGCAGCGTAGGTCCAGGGGTAGGGGAGACCCAGTACTTC. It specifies CASSVGPGVGETQYF.

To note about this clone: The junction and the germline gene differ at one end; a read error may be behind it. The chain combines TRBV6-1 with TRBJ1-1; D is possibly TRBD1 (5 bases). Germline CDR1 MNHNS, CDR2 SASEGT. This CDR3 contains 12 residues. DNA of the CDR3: TGTGCCAGCAGTTGGGACGGGACTGAGGCTTTCTTT. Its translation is CASSWDGTEAFF.

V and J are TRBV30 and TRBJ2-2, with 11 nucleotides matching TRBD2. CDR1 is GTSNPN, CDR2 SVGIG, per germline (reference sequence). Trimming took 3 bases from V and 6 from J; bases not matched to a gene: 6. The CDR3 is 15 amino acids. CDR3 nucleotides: TGTGCCTGGAGCAATAGCGGGAGGGCGGCCGGGGAGCTGTTTTTT. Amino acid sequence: CAWSNSGRAAGELFF.